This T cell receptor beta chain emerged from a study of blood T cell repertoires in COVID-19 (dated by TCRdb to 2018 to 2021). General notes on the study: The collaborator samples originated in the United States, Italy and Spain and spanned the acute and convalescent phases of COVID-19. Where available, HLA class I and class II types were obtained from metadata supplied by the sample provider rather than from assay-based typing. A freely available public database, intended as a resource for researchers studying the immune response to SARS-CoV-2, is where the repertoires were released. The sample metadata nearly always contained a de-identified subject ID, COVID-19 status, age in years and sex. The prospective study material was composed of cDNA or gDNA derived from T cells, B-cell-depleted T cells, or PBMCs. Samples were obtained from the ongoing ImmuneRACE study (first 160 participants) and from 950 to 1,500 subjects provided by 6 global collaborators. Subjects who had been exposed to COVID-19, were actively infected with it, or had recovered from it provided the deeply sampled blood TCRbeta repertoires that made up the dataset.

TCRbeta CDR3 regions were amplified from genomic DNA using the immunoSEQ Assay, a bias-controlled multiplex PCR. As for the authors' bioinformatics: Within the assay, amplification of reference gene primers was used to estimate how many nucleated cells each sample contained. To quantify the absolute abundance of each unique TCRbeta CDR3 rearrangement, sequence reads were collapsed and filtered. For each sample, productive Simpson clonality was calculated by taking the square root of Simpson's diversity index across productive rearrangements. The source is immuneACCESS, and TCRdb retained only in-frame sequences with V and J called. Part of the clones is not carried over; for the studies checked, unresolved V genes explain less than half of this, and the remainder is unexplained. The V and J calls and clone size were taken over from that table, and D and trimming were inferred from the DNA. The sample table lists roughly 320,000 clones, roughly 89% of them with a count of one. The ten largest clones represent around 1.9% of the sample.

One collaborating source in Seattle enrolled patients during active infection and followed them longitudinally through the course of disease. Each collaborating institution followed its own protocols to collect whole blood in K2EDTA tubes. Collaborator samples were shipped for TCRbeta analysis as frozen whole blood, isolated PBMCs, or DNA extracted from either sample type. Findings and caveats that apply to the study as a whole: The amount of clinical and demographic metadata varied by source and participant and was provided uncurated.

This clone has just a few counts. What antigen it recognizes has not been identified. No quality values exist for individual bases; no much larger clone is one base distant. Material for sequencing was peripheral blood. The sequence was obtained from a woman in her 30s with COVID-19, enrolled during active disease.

The nucleotide sequence is TGTGCCAGCAGCTTAAATTCGGCAGGGAACAATCAGCCCCAGCATTTT. Protein translation: CASSLNSAGNNQPQHF. The rearrangement joined TRBV7-2 to TRBJ1-5; the D gene is possibly TRBD1, with 5 bases matching. The CDR3 starts with the cysteine, ends with the phenylalanine, and has 16 residues. The retained sequence is limited to the CDR3, 48 bases, with the frame set at the first base. V drops 2 bases and J drops 3 bases, leaving 14 bases in between. As encoded in the germline V gene, CDR1 is SGHTA while CDR2 is FQGNSA. The full variable domain, with segments outside the CDR3 supplied by the reference TRBV7-2 and TRBJ1-5 proteins, appears as GAGVSQSPSNKVTEKGKDVELRCDPISGHTALYWYRQSLGQGLEFLIYFQGNSAPDKSGLPSDRFSAERTGGSVSTLTIQRTQQEDSAVYLCASSLNSAGNNQPQHFGDGTRLSIL.